This record concerns one T cell receptor beta chain sequence. Its specificity is not known. This CDR3 contains 20 residues. Germline lookup yields CDR1 LNHDA and CDR2 SQIVND (reference sequence). Deletions cut 3 bases from V and 0 bases from J, with 21 bases between. Time point of the sample: baseline, week 1 (first vaccination visit). The sample's treatment: pre-vaccination baseline after standard-of-care therapy. The donor cohort comprised cases of new WHO grade 3 or 4 IDH1-mutant, ATRX-lost astrocytoma. The data stem from a study of a mutant IDH1 vaccine in newly diagnosed glioma. Overall study context: The earlier regimen, radiotherapy, temozolomide, or both, was most often both. Overall study findings and caveats: Across multiple MHC alleles, approximately 93% of patients had vaccine-induced responses.

Here immunoSEQ multiplex PCR was the method, and the copy in TCRdb shows in-frame clones only, minus some. This sample has roughly 70,000 clones, with approximately 83% found just once. The V and J genes are TRBV19 and TRBJ2-6, with D perhaps being TRBD1 or TRBD2 (6 bases each). The sequence was collected from a man in his thirties or forties with glioma. This specimen consisted of PBMCs, obtained from a glioma patient treated with radiotherapy, temozolomide or both. DNA of the CDR3: TGTGCCAGTAGTATCCCCGCGGGGTGGGGGGCCATCTCTGGGGCCAACGTCCTGACTTTC. Protein product: CASSIPAGWGAISGANVLTF. The variable domain in full, with the rest retrieved from reference TRBV19 and TRBJ2-6, is DGGITQSPKYLFRKEGQNVTLSCEQNLNHDAMYWYRQDPGQGLRLIYYSQIVNDFQKGDIAEGYSVSREKKESFPLTVTSAQKNPTAFYLCASSIPAGWGAISGANVLTFGAGSRLTVL.